This record covers a single T cell receptor (beta chain). Patients were ruled out by autoimmune disease history or systemic immunosuppression. The source of the sample is a study of OX40 agonist ivuxolimab in advanced cancers. Germline values: CDR1 MNHEY, CDR2 SVGAGI. V gave up 2 bases and J gave up 0 bases; unmatched junction bases: 0. The CDR3 has 15 amino acids. Profiling relied on immunoSEQ multiplex PCR, and the TCRdb table lists in-frame clones only, not all of them. Of fewer than 100,000 clones in the sample, approximately 93% were seen once. The sequence was obtained from an adult with an advanced solid tumor such as melanoma, head and neck, liver or kidney cancer. Material: CD4+ or CD8+ T cells sorted from blood, obtained in a trial of the OX40 agonist ivuxolimab. This chain connects TRBV6-5 to TRBJ2-1, with 8 bases identical to TRBD2. The CDR3 loop reads CASSYSGSSYNEQFF. DNA of the CDR3: TGTGCCAGCAGTTACAGCGGGAGCTCCTACAATGAGCAGTTCTTC.